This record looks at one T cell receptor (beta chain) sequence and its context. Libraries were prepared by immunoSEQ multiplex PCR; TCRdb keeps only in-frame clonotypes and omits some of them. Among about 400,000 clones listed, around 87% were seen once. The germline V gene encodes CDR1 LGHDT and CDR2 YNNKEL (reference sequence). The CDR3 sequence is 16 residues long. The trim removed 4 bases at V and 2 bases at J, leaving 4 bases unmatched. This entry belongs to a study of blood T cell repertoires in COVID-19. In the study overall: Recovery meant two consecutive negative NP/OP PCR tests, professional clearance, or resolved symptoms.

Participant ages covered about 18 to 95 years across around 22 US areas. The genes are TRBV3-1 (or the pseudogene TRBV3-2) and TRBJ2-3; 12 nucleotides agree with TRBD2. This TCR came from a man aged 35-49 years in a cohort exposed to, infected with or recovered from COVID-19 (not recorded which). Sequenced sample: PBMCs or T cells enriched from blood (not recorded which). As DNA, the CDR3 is TGTGCCAGCAGCCCTTGGACTAGCGGGGACACAGATACGCAGTATTTT. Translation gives CASSPWTSGDTDTQYF.